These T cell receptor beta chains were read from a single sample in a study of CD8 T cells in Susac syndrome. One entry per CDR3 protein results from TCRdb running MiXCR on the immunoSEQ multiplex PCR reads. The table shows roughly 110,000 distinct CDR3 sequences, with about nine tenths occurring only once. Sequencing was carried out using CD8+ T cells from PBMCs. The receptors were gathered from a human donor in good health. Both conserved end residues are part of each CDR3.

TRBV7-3 CASSPQGRETQYF
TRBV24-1 CATSDSTTLTGLNEQFF
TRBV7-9 CASSLFGSGFPNEQYF
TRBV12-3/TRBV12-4 CASGSGTEAFF
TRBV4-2 CASSRETGQYNEQFF
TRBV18 CASSPLDIPYEQYF
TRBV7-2 CASSLEGQGGYGYTF
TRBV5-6 CASSPGTEAYEQYF
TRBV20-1 CSARVLSGVRDNYGYTF
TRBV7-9 CASSNRGGYGYTF
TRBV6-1 CASTGTSGNTGELFF
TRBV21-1 CASSIRQEASTGANVLTF
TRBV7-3 CASSLTPTPRTIYNEQFF
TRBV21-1 CASLETSGESTDTQYF
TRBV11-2 CASSFYSGETDTQYF
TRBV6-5 CASSYSGLHNEQFF
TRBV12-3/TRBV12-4 CASSSSGPRAGEQYF
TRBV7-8 CASSKTSGNYEQYF
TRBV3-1 CASSHWRTGGSDTQYF
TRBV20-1 CSASQGISKNIQYF
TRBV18 CASSPGNEKLFF
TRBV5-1 CASSLAGGALYYEQYF
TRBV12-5 CASVGGPRGGYTF
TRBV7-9 CASSGGQGVNQPQHF
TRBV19 CASSIGGLGAWPQHF
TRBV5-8 CASSLAPGNPEAFF
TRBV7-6 CASSPEVYEQYF
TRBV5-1 CASSLGGRRDQPQHF
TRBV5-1 CASTGIDSSGELFF
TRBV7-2 CASSLEGSIRAQPQHF
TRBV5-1 CASSLNPDEVANVLTF
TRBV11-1 CASRRDSSYEQYF
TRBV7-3 CASSPTERGNTEAFF
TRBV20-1 CSARDWNRGSYEQYF
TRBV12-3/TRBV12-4 CASSLPAGANTGELFF
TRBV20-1 CSAPKSGFYNEQFF
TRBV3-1 CASSQETGGFTDTQYF
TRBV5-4 CASSLERSRGGHTQYF
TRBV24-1 CATSDWTLDYGYTF
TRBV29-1 CSVEGQTGLTEAFF
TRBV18 CASSAGETGELFF
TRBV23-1 CASSPSRRADTEAFF
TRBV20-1 CSAGDRKHYNEQFF
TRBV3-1 CASSQTPDSYNEQFF
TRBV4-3 CASSPGRCSYEQYF
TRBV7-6 CASSQKPDTQYF